This T cell receptor (beta chain) was recovered during a study of blood T cell repertoires in COVID-19. About the research overall: Italy, Spain and the United States were the sources of the convalescent and acute COVID-19 samples.

Measured with immunoSEQ multiplex PCR; TCRdb has only the in-frame clones, and not every one. This sample carries around 50,000 clones, approximately 90% of them seen once, and the ten largest clones take approximately 6%. Those enrolled in Seattle joined during active infection and were followed longitudinally afterward. Trimming took off 5 bases at V and 4 bases at J, with 20 bases between the two ends. Germline CDR1 is LNHDA and CDR2 is SQIVND (reference sequence). CDR3 length equals 16 residues. The specimen was peripheral blood. The clonotype originates from a woman in her sixties or seventies with COVID-19, enrolled during active disease. This chain joins TRBV19 and TRBJ1-2, with a tentative D call TRBD1 (6 bases). The DNA of the CDR3 is TGTGCCAGTAGTCTCAACCACAGGGAAAAGATCTATGGCTACACCTTC. Its protein is CASSLNHREKIYGYTF.